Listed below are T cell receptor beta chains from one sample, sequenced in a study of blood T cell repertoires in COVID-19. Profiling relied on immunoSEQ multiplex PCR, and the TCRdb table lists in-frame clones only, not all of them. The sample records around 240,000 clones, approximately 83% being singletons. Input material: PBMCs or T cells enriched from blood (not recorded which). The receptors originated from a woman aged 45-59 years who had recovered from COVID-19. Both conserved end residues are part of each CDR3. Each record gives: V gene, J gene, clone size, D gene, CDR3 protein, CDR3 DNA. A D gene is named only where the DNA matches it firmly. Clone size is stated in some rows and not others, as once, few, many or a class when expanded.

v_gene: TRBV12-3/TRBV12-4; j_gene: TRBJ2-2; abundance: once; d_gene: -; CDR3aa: CASSSYPELFF; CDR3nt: TGTGCCAGCAGTTCCTACCCGGAGCTGTTTTTT
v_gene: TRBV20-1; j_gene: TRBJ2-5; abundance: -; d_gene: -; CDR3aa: CSASPPRSETQYF; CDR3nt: TGCAGTGCTAGTCCTCCGCGATCGGAGACCCAGTACTTC
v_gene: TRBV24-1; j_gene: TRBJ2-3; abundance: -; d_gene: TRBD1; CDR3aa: CATSDPGGSGDTQYF; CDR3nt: TGTGCCACCAGTGATCCAGGGGGTAGTGGGGATACGCAGTATTTT
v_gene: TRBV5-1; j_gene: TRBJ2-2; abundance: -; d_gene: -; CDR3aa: CASSLDRVTGELFF; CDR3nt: TGCGCCAGCAGCTTGGACAGGGTAACCGGGGAGCTGTTTTTT
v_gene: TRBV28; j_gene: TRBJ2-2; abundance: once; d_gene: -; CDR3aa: CASRGVTEITGELFF; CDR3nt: TGTGCCAGCAGAGGGGTGACAGAAATCACCGGGGAGCTGTTTTTT
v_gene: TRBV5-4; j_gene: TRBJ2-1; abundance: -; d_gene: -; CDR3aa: CASSFLPGSYNEQFF; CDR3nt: TGTGCCAGCAGCTTCCTGCCGGGTTCCTACAATGAGCAGTTCTTC
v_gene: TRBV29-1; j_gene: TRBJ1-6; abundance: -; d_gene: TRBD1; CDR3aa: CSVAIEGTGVVSPLHF; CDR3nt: TGCAGCGTTGCAATCGAGGGGACAGGGGTAGTTTCACCCCTCCACTTT
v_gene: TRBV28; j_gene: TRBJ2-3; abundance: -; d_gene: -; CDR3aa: CASSLPNTDTQYF; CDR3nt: TGTGCCAGCAGTTTACCCAACACAGATACGCAGTATTTT
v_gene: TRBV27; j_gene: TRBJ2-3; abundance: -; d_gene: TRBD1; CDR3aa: CASSFGQGGTDTQYF; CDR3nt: TGTGCCAGCAGTTTTGGACAGGGAGGCACAGATACGCAGTATTTT
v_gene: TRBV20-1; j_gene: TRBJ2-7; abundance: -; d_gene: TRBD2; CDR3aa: CSASPGLAGNLYEQYF; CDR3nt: TGCAGTGCTAGTCCGGGACTAGCGGGAAATTTGTACGAGCAGTACTTC
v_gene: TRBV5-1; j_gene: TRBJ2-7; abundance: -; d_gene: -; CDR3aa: CASRLQGDEQYF; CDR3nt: TGCGCCAGCAGACTTCAGGGCGACGAGCAGTACTTC
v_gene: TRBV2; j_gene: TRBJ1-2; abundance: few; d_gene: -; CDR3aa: CASRSSVNYGYTF; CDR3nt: TGTGCCAGCAGGAGCTCGGTAAACTATGGCTACACCTTC
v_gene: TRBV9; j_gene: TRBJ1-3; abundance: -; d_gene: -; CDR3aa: CASRRGAPGNTIYF; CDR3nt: TGTGCCAGCAGGCGGGGGGCACCTGGAAACACCATATATTTT
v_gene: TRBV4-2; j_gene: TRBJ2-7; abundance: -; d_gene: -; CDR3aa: CASSQADRSYEQYF; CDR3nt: TGTGCCAGCAGCCAAGCAGATCGATCCTACGAGCAGTACTTC
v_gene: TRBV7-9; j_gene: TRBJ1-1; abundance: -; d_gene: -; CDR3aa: CASSLLDTEAFF; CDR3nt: TGTGCCAGCAGCTTACTCGACACTGAAGCTTTCTTT
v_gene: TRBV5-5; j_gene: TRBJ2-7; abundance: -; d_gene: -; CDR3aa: CASSLDGSYEQYF; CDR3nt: TGTGCCAGCAGCTTGGACGGCTCCTACGAGCAGTACTTC
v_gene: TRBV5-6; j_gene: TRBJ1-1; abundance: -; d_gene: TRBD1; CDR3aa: CASIPRQGIDTEAFF; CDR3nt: TGTGCCAGCATCCCTAGACAGGGGATCGACACTGAAGCTTTCTTT
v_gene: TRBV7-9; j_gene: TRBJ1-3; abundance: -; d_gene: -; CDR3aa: CASSLARLSLGNTIYF; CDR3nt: TGTGCCAGCAGCTTAGCGCGACTCAGTCTAGGAAACACCATATATTTT
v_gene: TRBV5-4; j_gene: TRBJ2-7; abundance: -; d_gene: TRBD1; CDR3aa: CASSPEGGGDYEQYF; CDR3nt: TGTGCCAGCAGTCCGGAAGGGGGCGGTGACTACGAGCAGTACTTC
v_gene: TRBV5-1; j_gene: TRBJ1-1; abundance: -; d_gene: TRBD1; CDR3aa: CASSPWRGTAFKNTEAFF; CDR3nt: TGCGCCAGCAGCCCCTGGAGGGGGACAGCCTTCAAGAACACTGAAGCTTTCTTT
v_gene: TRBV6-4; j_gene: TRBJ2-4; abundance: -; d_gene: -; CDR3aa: CASSDVRGGAAKNIQYF; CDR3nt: TGTGCCAGCAGTGACGTTAGGGGCGGGGCAGCCAAAAACATTCAGTACTTC
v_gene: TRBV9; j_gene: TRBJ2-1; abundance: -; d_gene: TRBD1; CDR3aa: CASSAGTGSYNEQFF; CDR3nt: TGTGCCAGCAGCGCCGGGACAGGGTCCTACAATGAGCAGTTCTTC
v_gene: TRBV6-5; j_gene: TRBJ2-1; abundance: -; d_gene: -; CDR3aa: CASSFRRRSAYNEQFF; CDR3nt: TGTGCCAGCAGTTTCCGCAGGAGGTCTGCCTACAATGAGCAGTTCTTC
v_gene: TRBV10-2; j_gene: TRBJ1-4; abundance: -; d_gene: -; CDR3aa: CASRKQASNEKLFF; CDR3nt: TGCGCCAGCAGGAAACAAGCGTCAAATGAAAAACTGTTTTTT
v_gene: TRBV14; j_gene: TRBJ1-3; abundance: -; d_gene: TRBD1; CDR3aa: CASSRPRQGANSGNTIYF; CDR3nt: TGTGCCAGCAGCCGACCACGACAGGGGGCGAACTCTGGAAACACCATATATTTT
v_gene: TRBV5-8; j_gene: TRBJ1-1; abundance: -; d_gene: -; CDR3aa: CASSLALRLYPNTEAFF; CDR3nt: TGTGCCAGCAGCTTGGCTCTCAGGCTTTATCCAAACACTGAAGCTTTCTTT
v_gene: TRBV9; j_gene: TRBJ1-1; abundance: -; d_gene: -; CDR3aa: CASSTSPTAMNTEAFF; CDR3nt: TGTGCCAGCAGCACCAGCCCAACAGCTATGAACACTGAAGCTTTCTTT
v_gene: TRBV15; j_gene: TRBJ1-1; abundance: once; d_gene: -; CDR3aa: CATSGPNPNGAFF; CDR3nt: TGTGCCACCAGCGGGCCGAACCCTAACGGCGCTTTCTTT
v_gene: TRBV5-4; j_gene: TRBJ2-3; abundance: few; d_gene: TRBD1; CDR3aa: CASSPPGQLTDTQYF; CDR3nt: TGTGCCAGCAGCCCCCCGGGACAGCTAACAGATACGCAGTATTTT
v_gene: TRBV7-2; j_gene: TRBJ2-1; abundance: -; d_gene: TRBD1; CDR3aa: CASVQGAAYNEQFF; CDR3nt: TGTGCCAGCGTACAGGGGGCGGCCTACAATGAGCAGTTCTTC
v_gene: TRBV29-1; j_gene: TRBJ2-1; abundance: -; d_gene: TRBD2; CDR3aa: CSVEGRTSGSNEQFF; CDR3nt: TGCAGCGTTGAAGGCCGGACTAGCGGGAGCAATGAGCAGTTCTTC
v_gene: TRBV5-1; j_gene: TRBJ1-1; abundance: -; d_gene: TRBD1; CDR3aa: CASSMRTGTEAFF; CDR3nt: TGCGCCAGCAGCATGCGGACAGGCACTGAAGCTTTCTTT
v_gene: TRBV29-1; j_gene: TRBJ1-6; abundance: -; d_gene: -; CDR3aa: CSVGQDLNSPLHF; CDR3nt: TGCAGCGTTGGACAGGATCTTAATTCACCCCTCCACTTT
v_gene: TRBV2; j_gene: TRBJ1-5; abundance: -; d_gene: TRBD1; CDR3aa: CASSLAWGQYSNQPQHF; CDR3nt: TGTGCCAGCAGCCTTGCCTGGGGACAGTATAGCAATCAGCCCCAGCATTTT
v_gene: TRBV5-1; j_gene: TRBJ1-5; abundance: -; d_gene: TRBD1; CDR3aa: CASSTGQDYNQPQHF; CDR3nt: TGCGCCAGCAGCACCGGACAGGACTACAATCAGCCCCAGCATTTT
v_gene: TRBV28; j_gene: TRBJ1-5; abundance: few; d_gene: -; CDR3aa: CASATEQGWGGYSNQPQHF; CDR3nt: TGTGCCAGCGCCACTGAACAGGGATGGGGGGGTTATAGCAATCAGCCCCAGCATTTT